The 26 T cell receptor beta chains presented below share a single source sample, sequenced in a study of blood T cell repertoires in COVID-19. The data were produced by immunoSEQ multiplex PCR, yet TCRdb's version contains in-frame clones alone and is incomplete. The sample shows 100,000 or so clones, around 90% of them seen only once. Input material: peripheral blood. The receptors here all came from a woman aged 45-65 years with COVID-19, enrolled during active disease.

J is TRBJ1-2 and V is TRBV4-1, with 11 bases lining up with TRBD1. CDR3 length: 17 amino acids. V dropped 2 bases and J dropped 0; count of bases not matched to a gene: 5. Per the germline V gene, CDR1 is MGHRA and CDR2 is YSYEKL. CDR3 region: CASSQPGQGASNYGYTF. The CDR3 DNA sequence: TGCGCCAGCAGCCAACCCGGACAGGGGGCATCTAACTATGGCTACACCTTC.

This sequence joins TRBV5-1 and TRBJ1-1; tentative D call: TRBD1 (6 bases). CDR3 length equals 17 residues. V shed 4 bases and J shed 7 bases, with 26 bases lying between them. The germline V gene has CDR1 SGHRS and CDR2 YFSETQ. The CDR3 reads CASSPSMRTVTIIEAFF. In DNA, the CDR3 is TGCGCCAGCAGCCCGAGTATGAGGACAGTGACTATAATTGAAGCTTTCTTT.

The chain is built from TRBV18 and TRBJ2-7; D not certain. This CDR3 has 16 amino acids. Germline CDR1 and CDR2: KGHSH and LQKENI. Deletions cut 2 bases from V and 0 bases from J, with 14 bases between. In DNA form, the CDR3 reads TGTGCCAGCTCACCATCCTTCGAGTCCCTCTCCTACGAGCAGTACTTC. The encoded protein is CASSPSFESLSYEQYF.

The chain employs TRBV4-3 and TRBJ2-7; no firm D call. Germline assignment: CDR1 LGHNA and CDR2 YSLEER. CDR3 length equals 15 residues. Trimming removed 0 bases from V and 0 bases from J, with 9 bases in between. The CDR3 DNA is TGCGCCAGCAGCCAAGATGCCAGAACCTCCTACGAGCAGTACTTC. This encodes CASSQDARTSYEQYF.

The gene calls are TRBV13 and TRBJ2-3; the match to TRBD2 covers 8 bases. Germline CDR1 is PRHDT and CDR2 is FYEKMQ (reference sequence). J lost 0 bases, V lost 0 bases, and 8 bases had no gene match. The CDR3 loop spans 18 amino acids. In nucleotides, the CDR3 is TGTGCCAGCAGCTTAGGCCTAACGGGGGGGCCGAGCACAGATACGCAGTATTTT. Encoded protein: CASSLGLTGGPSTDTQYF.

The rearrangement links TRBV4-3 to TRBJ2-5; TRBD2 matches at 7 bases. Germline CDR1 LGHNA, CDR2 YSLEER. J lost 2 bases, V lost 0 bases, and 6 bases had no gene match. The length of the CDR3 is 16 residues. The CDR3 DNA follows: TGCGCCAGCAGCCAAGATTTAGGGACTACACAAGAGACCCAGTACTTC. This sequence encodes CASSQDLGTTQETQYF.

The chain is built from TRBV27 and TRBJ1-1; 7 nucleotides agree with TRBD1. V lost 6 bases to trimming and J lost 1 base; unmatched junction nucleotides: 5. The CDR3 totals 14 residues. The germline CDR1 and CDR2 sequences are MNHEY and SMNVEV (reference sequence). CDR3 region: CASSWDRSNTEAFF. CDR3 DNA: TGTGCCAGCAGCTGGGACAGATCGAACACTGAAGCTTTCTTT.

This chain links TRBV7-9 with TRBJ1-1; D is possibly TRBD1 (6 bases). The V gene's germline CDR1 is SEHNR and CDR2 FQNEAQ (reference sequence). V was pared by 5 bases and J by 5 bases, with 18 bases between. This CDR3 comprises 15 residues. For the CDR3, the DNA is TGTGCCAGCAGCGGTGGCGGGGGGCCTGGGACTGAAGCTTTCTTT. It yields the protein CASSGGGGPGTEAFF.

This rearrangement joins TRBV6-5 to TRBJ2-3, with 7 bases that match TRBD2. The length of the CDR3 is 14 residues. The J segment lost 3 bases and the V segment lost 7 bases, leaving 7 bases of the junction unmatched. The germline gives CDR1 MNHEY, CDR2 SVGAGI. CDR3 sequence: CASKRGQSTDTQYF. The CDR3 region has the DNA TGTGCCAGCAAGCGGGGCCAGTCTACAGATACGCAGTATTTT.

This chain joins TRBV4-2 and TRBJ2-5; 9 bases are a match to TRBD2. Germline CDR1 reads LGHNA; CDR2 reads YNFKEQ. J was trimmed by 1 base and V by 0 bases; bases with no gene match: 3. The CDR3 is 16 amino acids. CDR3: CASSQDSGGLQETQYF. As DNA, the CDR3 is TGTGCCAGCAGCCAAGATAGCGGGGGACTCCAAGAGACCCAGTACTTC.

The rearrangement joins TRBV3-1 (or the pseudogene TRBV3-2) to TRBJ2-5, with 7 bases fitting TRBD2. Germline assignment: CDR1 LGHDT and CDR2 YNNKEL (reference sequence). The CDR3 is 14 residues long. The junction had 8 bases not matched to a gene; V was cut back by 6 bases and J by 4 bases. Here the CDR3 DNA reads TGTGCCAGCAGGCAGGGCGGGGGAGTAGAGACCCAGTACTTC. This encodes CASRQGGGVETQYF.

This clone was seen repeatedly, ten times or more. This sequence joins TRBV14 and TRBJ2-7, with 7 bases aligning to TRBD1. V was pared by 0 bases and J by 2 bases, with 7 bases of the junction left unmatched. Per the germline V gene, CDR1 is SGHDN and CDR2 is FVKESK. The CDR3 is 16 residues long. The CDR3 is CASSQDWETGPYEQYF. The CDR3 nucleotides read TGTGCCAGCAGCCAAGACTGGGAGACAGGGCCCTACGAGCAGTACTTC.

The chain couples TRBV7-9 to TRBJ1-6, with 8 positions matching TRBD1. Trimming took 5 bases from V and 9 from J; bases not matched to a gene: 9. CDR1 and CDR2 (germline): SEHNR, FQNEAQ (reference sequence). This CDR3 is built from 15 residues. The CDR3 DNA sequence: TGTGCCAGCAGCCTAACCGGGACAGGCATTTCACCCCTCCACTTT. Translation gives CASSLTGTGISPLHF. The entire variable domain, with the rest obtained from reference TRBV7-9 and TRBJ1-6, is as follows: DTGVSQNPRHKITKRGQNVTFRCDPISEHNRLYWYRQTLGQGPEFLTYFQNEAQLEKSRLLSDRFSAERPKGSFSTLEIQRTEQGDSAMYLCASSLTGTGISPLHFGNGTRLTVT.

This sequence joins TRBV6-5 and TRBJ1-2; TRBD1 agrees at 9 bases. Trimming took 3 bases from V and 5 from J; bases not matched to a gene: 10. The CDR3 loop spans 16 amino acids. Germline V CDR1 and CDR2: MNHEY, SVGAGI. CDR3 DNA: TGTGCCAGCAGTTATACGAACAGGGGGCATCGGTATGGCTACACCTTC. Its translation is CASSYTNRGHRYGYTF.

The V gene is TRBV9, the J gene TRBJ2-7; TRBD2 might be the D (6 bases). V lost 1 base, J lost 7 bases, and 12 bases lay in between. This CDR3 is 13 amino acids long. CDR1 and CDR2 (germline): SGDLS, YYNGEE. CDR3 residues: CASSVSPSGEQYF. CDR3 nucleotides: TGTGCCAGCAGCGTAAGCCCGAGCGGGGAGCAGTACTTC.

The rearrangement joins TRBV18 to TRBJ2-7; 8 positions agree with TRBD1. Looked up from germline, CDR1 is KGHSH and CDR2 is LQKENI. Germline trimming cut 2 bases from V and 7 bases from J; bases unmatched to any gene: 10. This CDR3 comprises 15 residues. The CDR3 DNA reads TGTGCCAGCTCACCAGCGAGACAGGGGTCTGGTGAGCAGTACTTC. Translating it yields CASSPARQGSGEQYF. The variable domain in full, with the rest retrieved from reference TRBV18 and TRBJ2-7, is NAGVMQNPRHLVRRRGQEARLRCSPMKGHSHVYWYRQLPEEGLKFMVYLQKENIIDESGMPKERFSAEFPKEGPSILRIQQVVRGDSAAYFCASSPARQGSGEQYFGPGTRLTVT.

The chain joins TRBV25-1 to TRBJ1-4; maybe TRBD1 (6 bases). Germline V lookup: CDR1 MGHDK, CDR2 SYGVNS. The CDR3 extends over 13 amino acids. Trimming left V 8 bases short and J 5 bases short, with 12 bases between. The CDR3 here is CASGEGGNEKLFF. The CDR3, as DNA: TGTGCCAGCGGGGAGGGGGGGAATGAAAAACTGTTTTTT.

This chain links TRBV5-1 with TRBJ2-7, with 8 bases matching TRBD2. This CDR3 spans 14 amino acids. In germline, CDR1 is SGHRS, CDR2 YFSETQ. With V trimmed by 4 bases and J by 5 bases, 8 bases remained unmatched. CDR3 sequence: CASSLGLASDEQYF. CDR3 sequence (DNA): TGCGCCAGCAGCCTAGGACTAGCCTCTGACGAGCAGTACTTC. The variable domain in full, with the rest retrieved from reference TRBV5-1 and TRBJ2-7, is KAGVTQTPRYLIKTRGQQVTLSCSPISGHRSVSWYQQTPGQGLQFLFEYFSETQRNKGNFPGRFSGRQFSNSRSEMNVSTLELGDSALYLCASSLGLASDEQYFGPGTRLTVT.

The chain carries TRBV11-2 and TRBJ1-1, with 8 bases that match TRBD1. Germline CDR1 is SGHAT and CDR2 is FQNNGV. V lost 1 base and J lost 3; bases outside the gene matches: 7. This CDR3 is 16 amino acids long. The CDR3 sequence: CASSLGQGARDTEAFF. The CDR3 region has the DNA TGTGCCAGCAGCTTAGGGCAGGGGGCGCGTGACACTGAAGCTTTCTTT. Combining the CDR3 with reference TRBV11-2 and TRBJ1-1 gives the whole variable domain EAGVAQSPRYKIIEKRQSVAFWCNPISGHATLYWYQQILGQGPKLLIQFQNNGVVDDSQLPKDRFSAERLKGVDSTLKIQPAKLEDSAVYLCASSLGQGARDTEAFFGQGTRLTVV.

The V gene is TRBV7-2, the J gene TRBJ2-3, with D maybe TRBD1 (6 bases). Trimming shortened V by 2 bases and J by 3 bases, and 9 bases separated the two germline ends. The CDR3 spans 14 residues. Germline loops: CDR1 SGHTA, CDR2 FQGNSA. In DNA form, the CDR3 reads TGTGCCAGCAGCTTAAACAGGGTAACAGATACGCAGTATTTT. It is translated as CASSLNRVTDTQYF.

The chain joins TRBV7-9 to TRBJ2-7, with TRBD1 identical over 8 bases. Germline CDR1 reads SEHNR; CDR2 reads FQNEAQ (reference sequence). J was trimmed by 4 bases and V by 4 bases; bases with no gene match: 9. The CDR3 contains 15 residues. CDR3 in amino acids: CASSSPGQEVYEQYF. The CDR3 DNA is TGTGCCAGCAGCTCCCCGGGACAGGAGGTATACGAGCAGTACTTC.

CDR3 protein: CATSRDRGAETQYF. The CDR3 region has the DNA TGTGCCACCAGCAGGGACAGGGGGGCAGAGACCCAGTACTTC. V gene TRBV15 combines with J gene TRBJ2-5; TRBD1 agrees at 10 bases. This CDR3 is 14 amino acids long. The junction had 2 bases not matched to a gene; V was cut back by 3 bases and J by 4 bases. Germline CDR1 reads LNHNV; CDR2 reads YYDKDF (reference sequence).

The chain has TRBV6-6 and TRBJ2-7; 10 bases are a match to TRBD1. The germline V gene encodes CDR1 MNHNY and CDR2 SVGAGI (reference sequence). CDR3 length: 13 amino acids. The V and J ends lost 7 bases and 5 bases, in that order; junction bases with no gene match: 5. CDR3 coding DNA: TGTGCCAGCAACGGACAGGGGGTAGACGAGCAGTACTTC. This sequence encodes CASNGQGVDEQYF.

The chain has TRBV6-1 and TRBJ1-5; D is uncertain. This CDR3 is built from 13 residues. The V end lost 2 bases, the J end lost 3 bases, and 5 bases lay between the germline ends. Germline V lookup: CDR1 MNHNS, CDR2 SASEGT. The CDR3 DNA is TGTGCCAGCAGTGAACTCTACAATCAGCCCCAGCATTTT. Amino acid sequence: CASSELYNQPQHF.

V gene TRBV11-1 combines with J gene TRBJ2-5; 10 positions match TRBD2. This CDR3 has 16 residues. Germline loops: CDR1 SGHAT, CDR2 FQDESV (reference sequence). With 5 bases clipped from V and 4 bases from J, the junction kept 10 bases outside the gene matches. CDR3 region: CASSISSGGQLETQYF. The CDR3 DNA is TGTGCCAGCAGCATAAGTAGCGGGGGGCAACTAGAGACCCAGTACTTC.

This chain joins TRBV7-6 and TRBJ2-1, with 10 bases identical to TRBD2. J gave up 6 bases and V 6 bases, and 8 bases lay outside the gene matches. Germline CDR1 reads SGHVS; CDR2 reads FNYEAQ. The CDR3 is 15 residues long. CDR3 in amino acids: CASSSERGGLNEQFF. The CDR3 DNA reads TGTGCCAGCAGTTCCGAGCGGGGGGGCCTCAATGAGCAGTTCTTC.